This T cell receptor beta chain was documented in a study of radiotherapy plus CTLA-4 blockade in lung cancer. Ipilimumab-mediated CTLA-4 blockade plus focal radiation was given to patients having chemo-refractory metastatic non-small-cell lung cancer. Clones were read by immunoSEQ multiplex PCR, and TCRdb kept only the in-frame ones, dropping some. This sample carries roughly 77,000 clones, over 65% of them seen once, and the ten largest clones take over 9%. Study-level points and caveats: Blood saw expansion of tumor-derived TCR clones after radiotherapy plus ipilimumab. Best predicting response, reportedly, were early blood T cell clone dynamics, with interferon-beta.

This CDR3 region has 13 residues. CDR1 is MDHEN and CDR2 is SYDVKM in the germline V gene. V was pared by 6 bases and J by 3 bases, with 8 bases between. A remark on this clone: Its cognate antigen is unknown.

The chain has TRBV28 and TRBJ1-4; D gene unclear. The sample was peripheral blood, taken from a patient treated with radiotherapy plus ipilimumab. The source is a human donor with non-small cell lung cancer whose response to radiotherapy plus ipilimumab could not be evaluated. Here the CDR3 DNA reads TGTGCCAGCAGGGAGTCGGCTAATGAAAAACTGTTTTTT. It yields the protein CASRESANEKLFF.